This T cell receptor beta chain was identified during a study of blood T cells in healthy people across ages. The donors, all healthy, were Caucasians living in Russia, aged roughly 6 to 100. The second PCR ran roughly 7 to 12 cycles with a sample-barcoded 5' primer and J-beta primers. Using its own MiXCR run on the 5' RACE reads, TCRdb lists one record per CDR3 protein. The repertoire holds 1.2 million to 1.5 million distinct CDR3 sequences, with around 39% as singletons. Findings of the study overall: Possibly, changes in expanded clonotypes were confounded because donor CMV status was unknown.

This CDR3 spans 11 amino acids. Germline V gene sequence: CDR1 SEHNR, CDR2 FQNEAQ (reference sequence). V was pared by 5 bases and J by 13 bases, with 4 bases of the junction left unmatched. Turning to this clonotype: The antigen remains unidentified.

This sequence joins TRBV7-9 and TRBJ2-4; TRBD1 aligns across 8 bases. Sequencing was performed on blood. This receptor was obtained from a woman under 30 in good health. CDR3 DNA sequence: TGTGCCAGCAGCGCCAACAGGGGGCAGTACTTC. It specifies CASSANRGQYF.